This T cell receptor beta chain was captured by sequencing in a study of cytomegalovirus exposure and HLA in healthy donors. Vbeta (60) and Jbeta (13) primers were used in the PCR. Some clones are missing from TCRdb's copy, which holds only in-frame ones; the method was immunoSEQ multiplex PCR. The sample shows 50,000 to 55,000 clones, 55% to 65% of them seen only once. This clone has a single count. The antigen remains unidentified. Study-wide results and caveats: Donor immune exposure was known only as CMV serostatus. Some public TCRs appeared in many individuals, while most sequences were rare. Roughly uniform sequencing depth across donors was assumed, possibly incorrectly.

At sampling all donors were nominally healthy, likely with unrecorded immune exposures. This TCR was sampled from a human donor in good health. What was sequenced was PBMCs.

Here the CDR3 reads CASSSRIAGGRWETQYF. The CDR3 DNA reads TGCGCCAGCAGCTCCCGGATAGCGGGGGGCCGGTGGGAGACCCAGTACTTC. The chain couples TRBV4-3 to TRBJ2-5; 10 positions agree with TRBD2. This CDR3 region has 17 residues. With V trimmed by 5 bases and J by 5 bases, 14 bases remained unmatched. Germline V gene data show CDR1 as LGHNA and CDR2 as YSLEER.